The T cell receptor (beta chain) described here comes from a study of blood T cell dynamics during melanoma immunotherapy. Time point given: week 3, after first cycle of checkpoint inhibitor. Libraries were prepared by immunoSEQ multiplex PCR; TCRdb keeps only in-frame clonotypes and omits some of them. The sample records about 6,300 clones, 88% being singletons. The clonotype comes from a human donor with melanoma. The sample was blood, taken from a patient treated with checkpoint blockade.

The CDR3 reads CAISPQGTGLNNEQFF. The DNA for the CDR3 is TGTGCCATCAGCCCTCAGGGGACAGGCTTAAACAATGAGCAGTTCTTC. This rearrangement joins TRBV10-3 to TRBJ2-1; 8 nucleotides line up with TRBD1. Losses at the gene ends were 6 bases for V and 5 bases for J; bases not matched to a gene: 12. Germline V gene data show CDR1 as ENHRY and CDR2 as SYGVKD. The CDR3 has 16 amino acids.